These 24 T cell receptor beta chains share one sample of origin, sequenced in a study of blood T cell repertoires in COVID-19. Libraries were prepared by immunoSEQ multiplex PCR; TCRdb keeps only in-frame clonotypes and omits some of them. The sample records some 320,000 clones, approximately 90% being singletons. Sequences were obtained from peripheral blood. Every receptor here comes from a woman in her 30s who had recovered from COVID-19.

The V and J genes are TRBV4-2 and TRBJ1-3, with D possibly matching TRBD1 (6 bases). CDR3 length: 17 residues. The germline V gene has CDR1 LGHNA and CDR2 YNFKEQ. Trimming pared 0 bases from V and 4 bases from J, leaving 16 bases between. The CDR3: CASSQDPRAGDGNTIYF. CDR3 DNA: TGTGCCAGCAGCCAAGACCCCCGGGCAGGGGACGGAAACACCATATATTTT.

This sequence joins TRBV11-2 and TRBJ2-3, with 8 bases fitting TRBD2. J gave up 11 bases and V 2 bases, and 15 bases lay outside the gene matches. CDR3 length: 16 residues. Germline V CDR1 and CDR2: SGHAT, FQNNGV. The CDR3 protein is CASSLLSSGGGLGQYF. In DNA, the CDR3 is TGTGCCAGCAGCTTACTTTCCAGCGGGGGTGGCCTTGGGCAGTATTTT.

V usage is TRBV7-2 and J usage is TRBJ1-6, with a possible D match to TRBD1 (6 bases). The CDR3 spans 15 residues. With 5 bases removed from V and 5 bases from J, the gap between germline ends came to 13 bases. Germline CDR1 and CDR2: SGHTA and FQGNSA. The CDR3 sequence is CASSLLDSNNSPLHF. As DNA, the CDR3 is TGTGCCAGCAGCCTCTTGGACAGTAATAATTCACCCCTCCACTTT.

The chain links TRBV6-2 or TRBV6-3 to TRBJ2-1; D might be TRBD1 (5 bases). The germline V and J ends were trimmed by 2 bases and 7 bases, with 12 bases remaining between them. The CDR3 is 14 amino acids. From germline, CDR1 is MNHEY and CDR2 SVGEGT. CDR3 residues: CASSYLDTGNEQFF. CDR3 in DNA: TGTGCCAGCAGTTACCTGGACACCGGGAATGAGCAGTTCTTC.

This sequence joins TRBV28 and TRBJ2-7, with 12 bases that match TRBD1. This CDR3 has 15 residues. Unmatched junction bases numbered 5, after V lost 4 bases and J lost 4 bases. Germline loops: CDR1 MDHEN, CDR2 SYDVKM. The CDR3 loop reads CASSSGTGGSYEQYF. DNA of the CDR3: TGTGCCAGCAGTTCCGGGACAGGGGGCTCTTACGAGCAGTACTTC.

This clone appeared a few times. V gene TRBV4-2 combines with J gene TRBJ2-1; D gene ambiguous. Germline V CDR1 and CDR2: LGHNA, YNFKEQ. The CDR3 length is 15 residues. Trimming removed 0 bases from V and 5 bases from J, with 11 bases in between. For the CDR3, the DNA is TGTGCCAGCAGCCAAGATCAACAGCCCGACAATGAGCAGTTCTTC. Residues: CASSQDQQPDNEQFF.

CDR3 in DNA: TGTGCCAGCAGCTTCGGGGATGCCACTGAAGCTTTCTTT. The encoded protein is CASSFGDATEAFF. The chain couples TRBV7-9 to TRBJ1-1; D gene uncertain. Per the germline V gene, CDR1 is SEHNR and CDR2 is FQNEAQ (reference sequence). V shed 3 bases and J shed 4 bases, with 9 bases lying between them. The CDR3 has 13 amino acids.

CDR3 amino acids: CASSQGRATEAFF. The CDR3 coding sequence is TGTGCCAGCTCACAAGGGAGGGCCACTGAAGCTTTCTTT. This rearrangement joins TRBV18 to TRBJ1-1, with D uncertain. CDR3 size: 13 residues. Germline assignment: CDR1 KGHSH and CDR2 LQKENI. With 4 bases removed from V and 4 bases from J, the gap between germline ends came to 10 bases.

The V call is TRBV4-1, the J call TRBJ2-7, with TRBD1 matching 9 bases. CDR3 length equals 18 residues. Germline CDR1 reads MGHRA; CDR2 reads YSYEKL. The trim removed 0 bases at V and 3 bases at J, leaving 12 bases unmatched. CDR3 DNA sequence: TGCGCCAGCAGCCAAGATTGGGCCCTTGGGACAGGGTTCTACGAGCAGTACTTC. It codes for CASSQDWALGTGFYEQYF.

The chain's CDR3 is CASSHPMETQYF. DNA for the CDR3: TGTGCCAGCAGCCACCCTATGGAGACCCAGTACTTC. The gene calls are TRBV5-4 and TRBJ2-5; D not resolved. From germline, CDR1 is SGHNT and CDR2 YYREEE (reference sequence). This CDR3 has 12 residues. V lost 4 bases and J 5 bases, leaving 9 bases between the germline ends.

Concerning this clone: A junction boundary mismatches the germline segment, possibly from a read error. The V and J genes are TRBV4-1 and TRBJ2-5, with 8 nucleotides matching TRBD1. CDR1 and CDR2 (germline): MGHRA, YSYEKL. CDR3 length equals 16 residues. CDR3 sequence: CASSQARTGKGETQYF. DNA for the CDR3: TGCGCCAGTAGCCAAGCCCGGACAGGGAAGGGCGAGACCCAGTACTTC.

The chain employs TRBV25-1 and TRBJ1-4; a possible D gene is TRBD1 (6 bases). The V end lost 3 bases, the J end lost 5 bases, and 10 bases lay between the germline ends. This CDR3 has 14 residues. Looked up from germline, CDR1 is MGHDK and CDR2 is SYGVNS. The CDR3 loop is CASSDWQGNEKLFF. In DNA form, the CDR3 reads TGTGCCAGCAGTGACTGGCAGGGGAATGAAAAACTGTTTTTT.

The chain employs TRBV12-3 or TRBV12-4 and TRBJ1-1, with no clear D. The V end lost 3 bases, the J end lost 5 bases, and 10 bases lay between the germline ends. This CDR3 has 13 amino acids. CDR3: CASSLVSGTEAFF. CDR3 nucleotides: TGTGCCAGCAGTTTGGTTTCGGGTACTGAAGCTTTCTTT.

J is TRBJ1-1 and V is TRBV20-1, with 11 bases fitting TRBD1. There are 15 residues in the CDR3. Germline CDR1 reads DFQATT; CDR2 reads SNEGSKA (reference sequence). Trimming removed 3 bases from V and 3 bases from J; junction bases left unmatched: 6. The CDR3 protein is CSASNLGQGDTEAFF. CDR3 DNA: TGCAGTGCTAGTAACCTGGGACAGGGGGACACTGAAGCTTTCTTT.

This rearrangement joins TRBV28 to TRBJ1-5; TRBD1 is a possible D gene (5 bases). Germline-derived CDR1 and CDR2 are MDHEN and SYDVKM. The CDR3 length is 15 residues. V was clipped by 7 bases and J by 0 bases, with 13 bases between them. CDR3 sequence (DNA): TGTGCCAGCACCCTAGGGGTGATTAGCAATCAGCCCCAGCATTTT. This codes for CASTLGVISNQPQHF.

J is TRBJ1-5 and V is TRBV5-1; D is possibly TRBD1 (5 bases). V lost 2 bases, J lost 7 bases, and 10 bases lay in between. The CDR3 is 13 residues long. CDR1 is SGHRS, CDR2 YFSETQ, per germline. The CDR3 sequence is CASSLQAGQPQHF. The DNA for the CDR3 is TGCGCCAGCAGCTTACAGGCCGGGCAGCCCCAGCATTTT.

The chain couples TRBV28 to TRBJ2-7; 8 nucleotides match TRBD1. This CDR3 is built from 16 residues. With 6 bases clipped from V and 1 base from J, the junction kept 11 bases outside the gene matches. Germline CDR1 is MDHEN and CDR2 is SYDVKM. CDR3 coding DNA: TGTGCCAGCAGCCTCCAGGGGGCATGGGCTTCCTACGAGCAGTACTTC. Translating gives CASSLQGAWASYEQYF.

This sequence joins TRBV4-1 and TRBJ2-7; a weak D match, TRBD1 (5 bases). The CDR3 is made up of 15 amino acids. V lost 0 bases and J lost 12, with 21 bases in between. In germline, CDR1 is MGHRA, CDR2 YSYEKL. In nucleotides, the CDR3 is TGCGCCAGCAGCCAAGATTTAACAGGTCTGCGAGTGAGGTACTTC. This encodes CASSQDLTGLRVRYF.

CDR3 sequence: CASSPTVRVNYGYTF. Here the CDR3 DNA reads TGTGCCAGCAGCCCAACGGTTCGTGTTAACTATGGCTACACCTTC. This chain joins TRBV7-2 and TRBJ1-2, with no clear D. CDR1 is SGHTA, CDR2 FQGNSA, per germline. The V and J ends lost 5 bases and 1 base respectively, with 14 bases between them. This CDR3 is built from 15 residues.

This sequence joins TRBV10-3 and TRBJ2-7; possibly TRBD2 for D (6 bases). V lost 0 bases, J lost 3 bases, and 9 bases lay in between. The CDR3 contains 14 residues. Germline CDR1 ENHRY, CDR2 SYGVKD. CDR3 sequence reads: CAISESGRNYEQYF. The DNA of the CDR3 is TGTGCCATCAGTGAGTCGGGGAGGAACTACGAGCAGTACTTC.

The chain is built from TRBV29-1 and TRBJ1-2; D might be TRBD1 (5 bases). From germline, CDR1 is SQVTM and CDR2 ANQGSEA. V gave up 3 bases and J gave up 1 base, with 9 bases separating them. The CDR3 covers 13 residues. This CDR3 reads CSVDRDDNYGYTF. As DNA, the CDR3 is TGCAGCGTTGACAGGGATGATAACTATGGCTACACCTTC. Filled out from reference TRBV29-1 and TRBJ1-2, the complete variable domain reads SAVISQKPSRDICQRGTSLTIQCQVDSQVTMMFWYRQQPGQSLTLIATANQGSEATYESGFVIDKFPISRPNLTFSTLTVSNMSPEDSSIYLCSVDRDDNYGYTFGSGTRLTVV.

The V call is TRBV13, the J call TRBJ2-7; perhaps TRBD1 as D (5 bases). The CDR3 sequence is 14 residues long. CDR1 is PRHDT, CDR2 FYEKMQ, per germline (reference sequence). The V gene lost 3 bases and the J gene lost 4 bases, with 13 bases spanning the gap. The CDR3 DNA is TGTGCCAGCAGCTTGCAGGGTACCCCTTACGAGCAGTACTTC. Protein sequence: CASSLQGTPYEQYF.

Concerning this clone: This same CDR3 is encoded by further DNA sequences in the sample. The rearrangement uses TRBV3-1 (or the pseudogene TRBV3-2) and TRBJ2-5; TRBD2 might be the D (7 bases). V dropped 3 bases and J dropped 4 bases, with 9 bases sitting between them. The CDR3 runs 13 residues. Germline V gene lookup returns CDR1 LGHDT and CDR2 YNNKEL (reference sequence). The CDR3 here is CASSHRGGETQYF. CDR3 DNA sequence: TGTGCCAGCAGCCATAGGGGGGGAGAGACCCAGTACTTC.

V usage is TRBV6-5 and J usage is TRBJ2-5, with 8 bases that match TRBD2. The CDR3 extends over 13 amino acids. In germline, CDR1 is MNHEY, CDR2 SVGAGI. V was pared by 6 bases and J by 5 bases, with 5 bases of the junction left unmatched. The CDR3 DNA reads as TGTGCCAGCAGCCGCCAGCGGGGGGAGACCCAGTACTTC. This codes for CASSRQRGETQYF.